The 21 T cell receptor beta chains below all came from one sample that was sequenced in a study of blood T cell repertoires in COVID-19. The repertoire was sequenced with immunoSEQ multiplex PCR; TCRdb's copy has only in-frame clones and lacks some. The table lists 250,000 or so clones, roughly 86% of them singletons. Sequencing was done on a sample of peripheral blood. All receptors come from a man at least 80 years old with acute or convalescent COVID-19.

This rearrangement joins TRBV5-1 to TRBJ1-1; D not certain. CDR3 length equals 15 residues. V was cut by 2 bases and J by 0 bases, with 11 bases left in between. CDR1 is SGHRS, CDR2 YFSETQ, per germline. The CDR3 DNA reads TGCGCCAGCAGCTTTGGCAGAATCATGAACACTGAAGCTTTCTTT. Residues: CASSFGRIMNTEAFF.

The J gene is TRBJ2-5, the V gene TRBV10-1; D is perhaps TRBD1 (6 bases). Germline CDR1 and CDR2: WNHNN and SYGVQD (reference sequence). The CDR3 is 15 amino acids. Trimming took off 0 bases at V and 5 bases at J, with 13 bases between the two ends. The CDR3 loop reads CASSESGRGGETQYF. The CDR3 DNA follows: TGCGCCAGCAGTGAGTCCGGCAGGGGCGGGGAGACCCAGTACTTC.

This clone appeared once. The CDR3 sequence: CASSKGLAGSYEQYF. In DNA form, the CDR3 reads TGTGCCAGCAGCAAGGGACTAGCGGGGTCCTACGAGCAGTACTTC. This chain joins TRBV3-1 (or the pseudogene TRBV3-2) and TRBJ2-7; 13 bases are shared with TRBD2. The length of the CDR3 is 15 residues. Germline V gene sequence: CDR1 LGHDT, CDR2 YNNKEL (reference sequence). V shed 5 bases, J shed 1 base, and the junction held 2 bases outside the gene matches.

This chain connects TRBV29-1 to TRBJ1-5, with TRBD1 matching 8 bases. This CDR3 has 14 residues. Looked up from germline, CDR1 is SQVTM and CDR2 is ANQGSEA. Trimming cost V 4 bases and J 3 bases; bases outside gene matches: 5. The CDR3 region is CSVGGQGLNQPQHF. In nucleotides, the CDR3 is TGCAGCGTTGGCGGACAGGGCCTCAATCAGCCCCAGCATTTT.

The chain is built from TRBV24-1 and TRBJ1-2, with D tentatively TRBD1 (6 bases). The germline V gene has CDR1 KGHDR and CDR2 SFDVKD. V lost 3 bases to trimming and J lost 0 bases, with 13 bases between them. This CDR3 contains 16 residues. CDR3: CATSDNDRPTNYGYTF. In nucleotides, the CDR3 is TGTGCCACCAGTGATAATGACAGGCCTACTAACTATGGCTACACCTTC.

The V call is TRBV6-2 or TRBV6-3, the J call TRBJ2-5; possibly TRBD2 for D (5 bases). In germline, CDR1 is MNHEY, CDR2 SVGEGT. There are 17 residues in the CDR3. With 0 bases removed from V and 0 bases from J, the gap between germline ends came to 14 bases. The CDR3 bases are TGTGCCAGCAGTTACTCGAGGGTAGCCATGGACCAAGAGACCCAGTACTTC. Residues: CASSYSRVAMDQETQYF.

The rearrangement uses TRBV18 and TRBJ1-1; tentative D call: TRBD1 (6 bases). Germline V gene data show CDR1 as KGHSH and CDR2 as LQKENI. CDR3 length: 15 amino acids. V dropped 0 bases and J dropped 5 bases, with 13 bases sitting between them. The CDR3 here is CASSPPWGRGTEAFF. Written as DNA, the CDR3 is TGTGCCAGCTCACCACCGTGGGGGCGGGGGACTGAAGCTTTCTTT.

This clone was found once. The chain is built from TRBV6-5 and TRBJ2-2; weak D call: TRBD1 (6 bases). Trimming took off 11 bases at V and 9 bases at J, with 25 bases between the two ends. Germline CDR1 MNHEY, CDR2 SVGAGI. The CDR3 is made up of 15 amino acids. The CDR3 is CACLTGTSPGRELFF. CDR3 nucleotides: TGTGCCTGCCTGACCGGGACATCTCCCGGCCGGGAGCTGTTTTTT.

The J gene is TRBJ1-1, the V gene TRBV29-1; 7 nucleotides align to TRBD1. J lost 2 bases, V lost 1 base, and 7 bases had no gene match. There are 15 residues in the CDR3. Per the germline V gene, CDR1 is SQVTM and CDR2 is ANQGSEA. This CDR3 reads CSVEVLGTANTEAFF. The CDR3 nucleotides read TGCAGCGTTGAAGTCCTTGGGACAGCCAACACTGAAGCTTTCTTT. Full variable domain (outside the CDR3, taken from reference TRBV29-1 and TRBJ1-1): SAVISQKPSRDICQRGTSLTIQCQVDSQVTMMFWYRQQPGQSLTLIATANQGSEATYESGFVIDKFPISRPNLTFSTLTVSNMSPEDSSIYLCSVEVLGTANTEAFFGQGTRLTVV.

The chain recombines TRBV6-1 with TRBJ1-2; D call uncertain. V was cut by 1 base and J by 6 bases, with 12 bases left in between. The CDR3 has 14 residues. From germline, CDR1 is MNHNS and CDR2 SASEGT. The DNA for the CDR3 is TGTGCCAGCAGTGAAGAGAGGTTTTTTCATGGCTACACCTTC. Amino acids: CASSEERFFHGYTF.

The CDR3 reads CASSVTVGGATDTQYF. The DNA for the CDR3 is TGTGCCAGCAGCGTTACTGTGGGGGGAGCGACAGATACGCAGTATTTT. The chain carries TRBV9 and TRBJ2-3; D possibly corresponds to TRBD2 (6 bases). Germline CDR1 reads SGDLS; CDR2 reads YYNGEE. The CDR3 contains 16 residues. V was cut by 2 bases and J by 3 bases, with 16 bases left in between.

The chain carries TRBV11-1 and TRBJ2-2, with 12 bases fitting TRBD2. V lost 8 bases, J lost 4 bases, and 8 bases stayed unmatched. The CDR3 has 16 residues. Germline V gene lookup returns CDR1 SGHAT and CDR2 FQDESV (reference sequence). In nucleotides, the CDR3 is TGTGCCAGCGCTCGGACTAGCGGGGACCTCACCGGGGAGCTGTTTTTT. Translation: CASARTSGDLTGELFF.

The V and J genes are TRBV9 and TRBJ2-2; 9 positions match TRBD1. Germline CDR1 and CDR2: SGDLS and YYNGEE. Trimming at V came to 4 bases and at J to 6 bases, leaving 7 bases not matched to a gene. The CDR3 loop spans 15 amino acids. The CDR3: CASSPRQGEAGELFF. The CDR3 DNA sequence: TGTGCCAGCAGCCCCAGACAGGGGGAAGCCGGGGAGCTGTTTTTT.

V gene TRBV5-1 combines with J gene TRBJ2-1; D might be TRBD2 (5 bases). Trimming removed 0 bases at V and 7 bases at J, with 8 bases between. The CDR3 has 13 residues. The V gene's germline CDR1 is SGHRS and CDR2 YFSETQ. CDR3 nucleotide sequence: TGCGCCAGCAGCTTGGACCCGGGGAATGAGCAGTTCTTC. It yields the protein CASSLDPGNEQFF.

J is TRBJ1-1 and V is TRBV5-4; 7 bases are a match to TRBD1. The CDR3 is made up of 15 amino acids. J lost 1 base, V lost 4 bases, and 7 bases had no gene match. Germline values: CDR1 SGHNT, CDR2 YYREEE (reference sequence). CDR3 coding DNA: TGTGCCAGCAGCACCCTTGACAGGGAGAACACTGAAGCTTTCTTT. Its protein product is CASSTLDRENTEAFF.

V gene TRBV19 combines with J gene TRBJ1-6, with 7 bases identical to TRBD1. This CDR3 has 14 amino acids. Germline V gene lookup returns CDR1 LNHDA and CDR2 SQIVND (reference sequence). The J segment lost 6 bases and the V segment lost 7 bases, leaving 6 bases of the junction unmatched. The CDR3 loop reads CASTKGQSNSPLHF. As DNA, the CDR3 is TGTGCCAGTACGAAGGGACAGAGTAATTCACCCCTCCACTTT.

The rearrangement joins TRBV28 to TRBJ1-2; D gene unclear. V gave up 1 base and J gave up 3 bases, with 9 bases separating them. The CDR3 loop spans 14 amino acids. Per the germline V gene, CDR1 is MDHEN and CDR2 is SYDVKM. CDR3 residues: CASSLYRVDYGYTF. The CDR3 bases are TGTGCCAGCAGTTTATACCGCGTGGACTATGGCTACACCTTC.

The V call is TRBV24-1, the J call TRBJ2-7, with 7 positions matching TRBD1. Germline assignment: CDR1 KGHDR and CDR2 SFDVKD. Losses at the gene ends were 5 bases for V and 1 base for J; bases not matched to a gene: 7. This CDR3 is 15 amino acids long. The CDR3 loop is CATSATGRSSYEQYF. CDR3 coding DNA: TGTGCCACCAGTGCGACAGGGAGAAGTTCCTACGAGCAGTACTTC.

The chain employs TRBV19 and TRBJ1-4; the D gene is possibly TRBD1 (5 bases). Germline V gives CDR1 LNHDA, CDR2 SQIVND (reference sequence). With 9 bases removed from V and 8 bases from J, the gap between germline ends came to 10 bases. CDR3 length: 11 amino acids. The CDR3 sequence: CASQGGEKLFF. The CDR3 region has the DNA TGTGCCAGCCAGGGCGGAGAAAAACTGTTTTTT.

This chain links TRBV27 with TRBJ1-5; no clear D. The CDR3 runs to 13 residues. Trimming removed 3 bases at V and 11 bases at J, with 14 bases between. Germline-derived CDR1 and CDR2 are MNHEY and SMNVEV (reference sequence). CDR3 amino acids: CASSFLPIEAQHF. The CDR3 DNA is TGTGCCAGCAGTTTTCTCCCCATAGAAGCCCAGCATTTT.

The chain links TRBV6-5 to TRBJ2-7; 12 nucleotides match TRBD1. Germline CDR1 reads MNHEY; CDR2 reads SVGAGI. This CDR3 contains 14 residues. V lost 6 bases to trimming and J lost 11 bases; unmatched junction nucleotides: 11. The CDR3 nucleotides read TGTGCCAGCAGGGAGGGGACAGGGGGCAGGGGGGAGTACTTC. Amino acid sequence: CASREGTGGRGEYF.